This T cell receptor beta chain was observed in a study of graft-versus-host responses after intestinal transplantation. Study overall: Tacrolimus plus steroids were given to all recipients for 3 to 4 years, preceded by anti-thymocyte globulin induction.

TCRdb keeps only in-frame clones here, not all; method: immunoSEQ multiplex PCR. The table records under 30,000 clones, roughly 93% of them present only once. Study-level results: Recipient marrow harbored GvH clones, some of which surfaced first in ileum or blood.

Points on this clone: The antigen remains undetermined.

Trimming pared 6 bases from V and 1 base from J, leaving 15 bases between. Germline V gene lookup returns CDR1 MNHEY and CDR2 SMNVEV (reference sequence). The CDR3 runs 15 residues. Specimen: PBMCs, collected 18 days after transplant. This clonotype originated in a human patient who received an intestinal transplant, so some T cells may come from the graft donor. J is TRBJ2-5 and V is TRBV27; possibly TRBD2 for D (6 bases). CDR3 nucleotide sequence: TGTGCCAGCAGGGCGAGGAGGGTAAGCCAAGAGACCCAGTACTTC. Encoded protein: CASRARRVSQETQYF.